The rows below give T cell receptor beta chains drawn from one sample of a study of OX40 agonist ivuxolimab in advanced cancers. The protocol was immunoSEQ multiplex PCR, while the TCRdb copy is restricted to in-frame clones and leaves out a portion. Found here are some 21,000 clones, around 90% of them singletons; the top ten hold 50%. This material consisted of CD4+ or CD8+ T cells sorted from blood, taken in a trial of the OX40 agonist ivuxolimab. These receptors were obtained from an adult with an advanced solid tumor such as melanoma, head and neck, liver or kidney cancer. Both conserved end residues are part of each CDR3. A D gene is named only where the DNA matches it firmly. Clone size is stated in some rows and not others, as once, few, many or a class when expanded.

d_gene	j_gene	abundance	v_gene	CDR3aa	CDR3nt
TRBD2	TRBJ2-5	NA	TRBV7-2	CASSLWREGRETQYF	TGTGCCAGCAGCTTATGGCGGGAGGGCCGAGAGACCCAGTACTTC
NA	TRBJ2-3	NA	TRBV10-3	CAISRQSTDTQYF	TGTGCCATCAGTAGGCAGAGCACAGATACGCAGTATTTT
NA	TRBJ2-7	NA	TRBV30	CAWSGTRDTGYEQYF	TGTGCCTGGAGTGGGACACGGGACACTGGCTACGAGCAGTACTTC
TRBD2	TRBJ2-1	NA	TRBV5-6	CASSLRLAGSYNEQFF	TGTGCCAGCAGCTTGAGACTAGCGGGGTCCTACAATGAGCAGTTCTTC
NA	TRBJ2-7	NA	TRBV27	CASAYSDSYEQYF	TGTGCCAGCGCCTATTCGGACAGCTACGAGCAGTACTTC
NA	TRBJ1-1	NA	TRBV7-9	CASSLGVTEAFF	TGTGCCAGCAGCTTAGGTGTAACTGAAGCTTTCTTT
NA	TRBJ2-1	NA	TRBV27	CASSNSAFEQFF	TGTGCCAGCAGCAATAGCGCATTTGAGCAGTTCTTC
NA	TRBJ2-7	NA	TRBV7-2	CASSHPSHEQYF	TGTGCCAGCAGCCACCCCAGCCACGAGCAGTACTTC
NA	TRBJ2-3	NA	TRBV14	CALLWVDTQYF	TGTGCCCTGCTTTGGGTGGATACGCAGTATTTT
TRBD2	TRBJ2-3	NA	TRBV30	CAWNKRDTDTQYF	TGTGCCTGGAATAAGCGGGACACAGATACGCAGTATTTT
NA	TRBJ2-7	once	TRBV5-5	CASSLPGTPNYEQYF	TGTGCCAGCAGCTTACCCGGGACACCCAACTACGAGCAGTACTTC
TRBD1	TRBJ2-3	NA	TRBV4-1	CASSPPGQGVETSSSTDTQYF	TGCGCCAGCAGCCCCCCGGGACAGGGTGTGGAGACCTCTTCTAGCACAGATACGCAGTATTTT
NA	TRBJ2-1	NA	TRBV27	CASSLLGSIYEQFF	TGTGCCAGCAGTTTATTGGGTAGCATCTATGAGCAGTTCTTC
NA	TRBJ2-7	NA	TRBV10-2	CASSSAGNPYEQYF	TGCGCCAGCAGTTCGGCAGGGAACCCCTACGAGCAGTACTTC
NA	TRBJ2-7	NA	TRBV5-4	CASSFETGSYEQYF	TGTGCCAGCAGCTTCGAGACAGGCTCCTACGAGCAGTACTTC
TRBD2	TRBJ2-7	medium-sized	TRBV2	CASKGTSGWAAEQYF	TGTGCCAGCAAAGGGACTAGCGGGTGGGCCGCCGAGCAGTACTTC
NA	TRBJ1-2	NA	TRBV11-2	CASSTTATEGYTF	TGTGCCAGCAGTACGACAGCAACGGAGGGCTACACCTTC
TRBD2	TRBJ2-1	NA	TRBV7-3	CASSSGLAESSYNEQFF	TGTGCCAGCAGCTCGGGACTAGCGGAAAGCTCCTACAATGAGCAGTTCTTC
TRBD1	TRBJ1-2	NA	TRBV28	CATSKFTGTGGGYTF	TGTGCCACCTCAAAATTTACCGGGACAGGGGGAGGCTACACCTTC
NA	TRBJ1-1	NA	TRBV27	CASSFGVLGYTEAFF	TGTGCCAGCAGTTTCGGGGTCCTGGGCTACACTGAAGCTTTCTTT
TRBD1	TRBJ1-1	NA	TRBV28	CASNRGENTEAFF	TGTGCCAGCAACAGGGGGGAGAACACTGAAGCTTTCTTT
TRBD1	TRBJ2-1	once	TRBV2	CASTMYEAPRTGVFPQNNEQFF	TGTGCCAGCACCATGTACGAAGCGCCTCGTACAGGGGTCTTTCCCCAAAACAATGAGCAGTTCTTC
NA	TRBJ1-5	NA	TRBV19	CASRVPGARQPQHF	TGTGCCAGTAGGGTACCGGGGGCGCGGCAGCCCCAGCATTTT
NA	TRBJ1-1	NA	TRBV4-1	CASSHPGGTEAFF	TGCGCCAGCAGCCATCCGGGCGGCACTGAAGCTTTCTTT
TRBD2	TRBJ2-7	NA	TRBV30	CAWSVSLAGGYEQYF	TGTGCCTGGAGTGTAAGTCTAGCGGGAGGGTACGAGCAGTACTTC
TRBD2	TRBJ2-7	few	TRBV7-3	CASSPGTSGARNEQYF	TGTGCCAGCAGCCCAGGGACTAGCGGGGCCAGGAACGAGCAGTACTTC
TRBD1	TRBJ1-2	NA	TRBV10-1	CASPTAGTEGYTF	TGCGCCAGCCCGACCGCCGGGACAGAGGGCTACACCTTC
NA	TRBJ2-5	NA	TRBV5-5	CASSWYQETQYF	TGTGCCAGCAGCTGGTACCAAGAGACCCAGTACTTC
NA	TRBJ2-7	once	TRBV9	CASSADPAYEQYF	TGTGCCAGCAGCGCCGACCCAGCCTACGAGCAGTACTTC
NA	TRBJ2-6	NA	TRBV27	CASSLFNSGANVLTF	TGTGCCAGCAGTTTATTTAACTCTGGGGCCAACGTCCTGACTTTC
TRBD1	TRBJ2-7	NA	TRBV11-2	CASSLGTGGYEQYF	TGTGCCAGCAGCTTGGGGACAGGGGGCTACGAGCAGTACTTC
TRBD1	TRBJ2-7	NA	TRBV9	CASSPGTGAYEQYF	TGTGCCAGCAGCCCCGGGACAGGGGCCTACGAGCAGTACTTC
NA	TRBJ2-7	NA	TRBV25-1	CASRQGYEQYF	TGTGCCAGCAGGCAGGGCTACGAGCAGTACTTC
NA	TRBJ2-7	NA	TRBV4-1	CASSQDRGAYEQYF	TGCGCCAGCAGCCAAGACAGGGGCGCCTACGAGCAGTACTTC
TRBD2	TRBJ2-7	NA	TRBV28	CASSGLAGGSYEQYF	TGTGCCAGCAGTGGACTAGCGGGGGGCTCCTACGAGCAGTACTTC
NA	TRBJ2-5	NA	TRBV29-1	CSVEEMAQGTQYF	TGCAGCGTTGAAGAAATGGCCCAGGGGACCCAGTACTTC
TRBD2	TRBJ2-2	NA	TRBV7-9	CASSSPGLAGELFF	TGTGCCAGCAGCTCGCCGGGACTAGCGGGAGAGCTGTTTTTT
NA	TRBJ1-2	NA	TRBV28	CASSFKGTLGYGYTF	TGTGCCAGCAGTTTTAAAGGGACCCTAGGCTATGGCTACACCTTC
NA	TRBJ1-2	NA	TRBV4-1	CASSQSVDGYTF	TGCGCCAGCAGCCAGTCTGTGGATGGCTACACCTTC
NA	TRBJ2-1	NA	TRBV30	CAWSGGSNSYNEQFF	TGTGCCTGGAGTGGCGGGTCCAACTCCTACAATGAGCAGTTCTTC
NA	TRBJ2-7	NA	TRBV4-3	CASSQAPTYEQYF	TGCGCCAGCAGCCAAGCCCCCACCTACGAGCAGTACTTC
TRBD2	TRBJ2-7	NA	TRBV9	CASSVGLAGEQYF	TGTGCCAGCAGCGTAGGGCTAGCGGGGGAGCAGTACTTC
NA	TRBJ2-4	few	TRBV28	CASHRDAAKNIQYF	TGTGCCAGCCACAGGGACGCAGCCAAAAACATTCAGTACTTC
TRBD1	TRBJ1-2	NA	TRBV25-1	CASRDRGETYGYTF	TGTGCCAGCAGGGACAGGGGCGAGACCTATGGCTACACCTTC
TRBD2	TRBJ2-1	once	TRBV7-8	CASSLRTSGVYNEQFF	TGTGCCAGCAGCTTGAGGACTAGCGGGGTCTACAATGAGCAGTTCTTC
TRBD1	TRBJ2-7	NA	TRBV10-3	CAISEGQGLSYEQYF	TGTGCCATCAGTGAAGGACAGGGTCTCTCCTACGAGCAGTACTTC
TRBD2	TRBJ2-1	NA	TRBV7-3	CASSLTLAGGRDEQFF	TGTGCCAGCAGCTTAACCCTAGCGGGAGGGCGGGATGAGCAGTTCTTC